These 6 T cell receptor beta chains were sequenced from one sample in a study of blood T cell repertoires in COVID-19 (dated by TCRdb to about 2020). Receptors were amplified or captured by the immunoSEQ multiplex PCR assay. TCRdb took over this immuneACCESS table, retaining in-frame rearrangements with V and J assigned. Such tables are incomplete; in checked studies, under half of the missing clones stem from an unresolved V gene, and the remainder is unexplained. The sample table holds about 76,000 clones, of which approximately 80% were seen once. Jointly, the top ten make up over 15% of the sample. What was sequenced was peripheral blood. The receptors shown here come from a woman aged 60 to 75 with acute or convalescent COVID-19.

The chain is built from TRBV4-2 and TRBJ1-4, with a possible D match to TRBD1 (5 bases). Trimming took off 0 bases at V and 3 bases at J, with 8 bases between the two ends. The germline gives CDR1 LGHNA, CDR2 YNFKEQ. This CDR3 comprises 15 residues. The CDR3 here is CASSQDDSANEKLFF. For the CDR3, the DNA is TGTGCCAGCAGCCAAGATGACAGTGCTAATGAAAAACTGTTTTTT.

The chain joins TRBV7-2 to TRBJ1-1; perhaps TRBD1 as D (5 bases). This CDR3 has 15 residues. V lost 2 bases to trimming and J lost 0 bases, with 10 bases between them. CDR1 SGHTA and CDR2 FQGNSA come from the germline V gene. The CDR3 DNA reads TGTGCCAGCAGCTTATCTGGGGCAATGAACACTGAAGCTTTCTTT. It encodes CASSLSGAMNTEAFF.

The V and J genes are TRBV10-3 and TRBJ2-7, with 10 bases matching TRBD2. Looked up from germline, CDR1 is ENHRY and CDR2 is SYGVKD. The CDR3 is 17 residues long. Unmatched junction bases numbered 7, after V lost 0 bases and J lost 2 bases. Here the CDR3 reads CAISESELAGPTYEQYF. As DNA, the CDR3 is TGTGCCATCAGTGAGTCGGAACTAGCGGGGCCTACCTACGAGCAGTACTTC.

This clone turned up a few times. The chain has TRBV7-3 and TRBJ2-2; a weak D match, TRBD2 (5 bases). Germline V gene data show CDR1 as SGHTA and CDR2 as FQGTGA. Deletions cut 0 bases from V and 1 base from J, with 15 bases between. The CDR3 is 18 residues long. The CDR3: CASSLTQRETENTGELFF. The CDR3 DNA reads TGTGCCAGCAGCTTAACGCAAAGGGAGACCGAGAACACCGGGGAGCTGTTTTTT.

This clone was observed a few times. The rearrangement joins TRBV10-3 to TRBJ1-5; 9 nucleotides line up with TRBD1. Germline CDR1 and CDR2: ENHRY and SYGVKD. This CDR3 is built from 18 residues. Trimming removed 2 bases from V and 3 bases from J; junction bases left unmatched: 11. The CDR3 nucleotides are TGTGCCATCAGTGAGCGCTATGACGGGACAGGGCCCAATCAGCCCCAGCATTTT. The encoded protein is CAISERYDGTGPNQPQHF.

V is TRBV6-2 or TRBV6-3 and J is TRBJ2-3; D remains ambiguous. The DNA end is a closer match to TRBJ1-5, so the J assignment may be wrong. The CDR3 extends over 12 amino acids. CDR1 and CDR2 (germline): MNHEY, SVGEGT. CDR3 loop: CASSPGLAQQHF. CDR3 nucleotides: TGTGCCAGCAGCCCCGGACTAGCTCAACAGCATTTT.